This T cell receptor (beta chain) was documented in a study of blood T cell repertoires in COVID-19. Study information: COVID-19 samples, acute and convalescent, were from the United States, Italy and Spain. Sources were T cells, B-cell-depleted T cells, or PBMCs; the material itself was cDNA or gDNA.

Per the original data handling: Reference gene primers were amplified, and this amplification served to estimate nucleated cell counts. The repertoire was sequenced with immunoSEQ multiplex PCR; TCRdb's copy has only in-frame clones and lacks some. V and J calls and clone size come straight from that table; D and trimming were deduced from the DNA. Among about 100,000 clones listed, just under 80% were seen once. With 4 bases removed from V and 4 bases from J, the gap between germline ends came to 13 bases. The CDR3 loop spans 15 amino acids. Germline V gene sequence: CDR1 LNHDA, CDR2 SQIVND (reference sequence).

Sequenced material: peripheral blood. This chain joins TRBV19 and TRBJ1-4, with no clear D. The sequence came from a man between 65 and 85 years old with active or convalescent COVID-19. CDR3 DNA: TGTGCCAGTAGTAAGTGGCAGTCGGGTAATGAAAAACTGTTTTTT. It encodes CASSKWQSGNEKLFF.